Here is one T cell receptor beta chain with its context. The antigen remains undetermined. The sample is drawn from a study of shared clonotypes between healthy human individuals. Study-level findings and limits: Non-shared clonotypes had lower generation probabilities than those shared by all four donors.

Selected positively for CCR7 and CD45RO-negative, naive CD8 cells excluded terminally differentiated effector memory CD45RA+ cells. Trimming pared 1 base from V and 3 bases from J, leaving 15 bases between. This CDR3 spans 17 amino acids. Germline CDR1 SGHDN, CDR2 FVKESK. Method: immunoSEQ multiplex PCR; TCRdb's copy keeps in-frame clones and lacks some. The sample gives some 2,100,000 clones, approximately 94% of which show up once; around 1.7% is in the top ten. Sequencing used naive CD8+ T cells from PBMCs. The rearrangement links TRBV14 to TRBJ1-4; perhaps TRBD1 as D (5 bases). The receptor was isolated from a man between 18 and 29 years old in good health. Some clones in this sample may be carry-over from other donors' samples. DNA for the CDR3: TGTGCCAGCAGCCAAGTTGGGACCCGAGCCGCTAATGAAAAACTGTTTTTT. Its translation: CASSQVGTRAANEKLFF.